This TCR beta chain was identified during a study of cytomegalovirus exposure and HLA in healthy donors. About the research overall: Earlier findings included over 90 million unique TCR beta sequences obtained from about 170 million T cells.

Of note for this clone: The antigen is not known.

V was pared by 3 bases and J by 3 bases, with 5 bases between. The CDR3 has 12 residues. Germline assignment: CDR1 ENHRY and CDR2 SYGVKD. Primers: 60 Vbeta forward and 13 Jbeta reverse. Assay used: immunoSEQ multiplex PCR; TCRdb lists only in-frame clones, some missing. The sample lists 62,000 or so clones, 80% to 90% occurring once. Study results and caveats: Most TCR sequences were uncommon, yet certain public TCRs appeared in many donors. Earlier results showed most TCR beta V segments being productive about 90% or about 30% of the time. The authors reported that TCR beta sequences could predict HLA-A and HLA-B alleles. These predictions were accurate for most subjects in the first cohort.

This TCR was sampled from a man younger than 35 in good health and CMV-seronegative. The chain employs TRBV10-3 and TRBJ2-5; maybe TRBD1 (5 bases). The sample comprised PBMCs. CDR3 protein: CAISDREETQYF. CDR3 in DNA: TGTGCCATCAGTGACAGGGAAGAGACCCAGTACTTC.